This T cell receptor (beta chain) was identified in a study of blood T cell repertoires in COVID-19. Study overall: The United States, Italy and Spain provided the acute and convalescent COVID-19 samples.

The V and J ends lost 8 bases and 4 bases, in that order; junction bases with no gene match: 9. The germline CDR1 and CDR2 sequences are LNHDA and SQIVND (reference sequence). The CDR3 runs 16 residues. Using immunoSEQ multiplex PCR, the repertoire was profiled, and TCRdb retains in-frame clones only, with some absent. The table lists some 100,000 clones, around 90% of them singletons. Source material: peripheral blood. This TCR was sampled from a woman aged 55-75 years with acute or convalescent COVID-19. The chain is built from TRBV19 and TRBJ2-3; TRBD2 aligns across 13 bases. In nucleotides, the CDR3 is TGTGCCAGTCGTACTAGCGGGAGGGCCCGCGCAGATACGCAGTATTTT. Its translation: CASRTSGRARADTQYF. The whole variable domain, remainder taken from reference TRBV19 and TRBJ2-3, is DGGITQSPKYLFRKEGQNVTLSCEQNLNHDAMYWYRQDPGQGLRLIYYSQIVNDFQKGDIAEGYSVSREKKESFPLTVTSAQKNPTAFYLCASRTSGRARADTQYFGPGTRLTVL.